This T cell receptor beta chain was identified in a study of blood T cell repertoires in COVID-19. Overall study context: Both acute and convalescent COVID-19 samples were obtained from the United States, Italy and Spain. T cells, B-cell-depleted T cells, or PBMCs provided the cDNA or gDNA that served as material.

The CDR3 consists of 16 residues. V gave up 1 base and J gave up 4 bases, with 15 bases separating them. CDR1 LGHDT and CDR2 YNNKEL come from the germline V gene (reference sequence). As processed by the authors: Estimation of nucleated cell counts was performed using reference gene primer amplification. Sequencing used immunoSEQ multiplex PCR; TCRdb keeps in-frame clones, though not all of them. V and J calls and clone size are as listed in that table; D and trimming were resolved from the DNA. The sample shows some 45,000 clones, less than 95% of them seen only once. The sequenced sample consisted of peripheral blood. The clonotype originates from a man between 65 and 79 years old with active COVID-19. The rearrangement uses TRBV3-1 (or the pseudogene TRBV3-2) and TRBJ2-3; D perhaps matches TRBD1 (6 bases). The CDR3 protein is CASSQVGAPASDTQYF. The CDR3 bases are TGTGCCAGCAGCCAAGTGGGGGCCCCGGCGTCAGATACGCAGTATTTT.